This passage covers 9 T cell receptor beta chains from one sample sequenced in a study of T-cell reconstitution after alpha-beta-depleted transplantation in children. It was with unique molecular identifiers that the TCRbeta library was prepared. MiXCR, run by TCRdb on the PCR reads, gives a single entry per CDR3 protein. Of roughly 350,000 distinct CDR3 sequences in the sample, 15% to 20% are singletons; the top ten hold around 38%. The sequencing used PBMCs, mostly from graft donor cells, collected 360 days after TCRalphabeta/CD19-depleted stem cell transplant. The source is a male patient aged 2-9 years who had a stem cell transplant for acute lymphoblastic leukemia, so the T cells may come from the graft donor.

In nucleotides, the CDR3 is TGCAGTGCCCTAGAATCAAGCTCCTACAATGAGCAGTTCTTC. It codes for CSALESSSYNEQFF. The gene calls are TRBV20-1 and TRBJ2-1; no reliable D call. Trimming took off 6 bases at V and 0 bases at J, with 12 bases between the two ends. The CDR3 has 14 residues. Germline V lookup: CDR1 DFQATT, CDR2 SNEGSKA (reference sequence).

This rearrangement joins TRBV12-3 or TRBV12-4 to TRBJ2-2; a possible D gene is TRBD1 (5 bases). Deletions cut 5 bases from V and 4 bases from J, with 11 bases between. The CDR3 sequence is 14 residues long. CDR3 residues: CASSQTVSTGELFF. The DNA for the CDR3 is TGTGCCAGCAGTCAGACAGTTTCCACCGGGGAGCTGTTTTTT.

The chain recombines TRBV6-5 with TRBJ1-1; D perhaps matches TRBD1 (6 bases). V lost 9 bases and J 11 bases, leaving 16 bases between the germline ends. Germline CDR1 MNHEY, CDR2 SVGAGI. CDR3 length: 11 amino acids. The CDR3 DNA is TGTGCCAGTTCCAGGGGTTTTGTGGCTTTCTTT. Translated: CASSRGFVAFF.

This clonotype was recorded a few times. The chain recombines TRBV9 with TRBJ2-5; 10 bases agree with TRBD1. Germline CDR1 and CDR2: SGDLS and YYNGEE. The CDR3 extends over 15 amino acids. V was clipped by 4 bases and J by 4 bases; unmatched bases: 7. The CDR3 DNA reads as TGTGCCAGCAGCCGACAGGGGGCGCCTGGAGAGACCCAGTACTTC. This codes for CASSRQGAPGETQYF.

This clonotype was recorded at least ten times. The V gene is TRBV7-6, the J gene TRBJ2-5; D is tentatively TRBD1 or TRBD2 (5 bases each). There are 15 residues in the CDR3. The V gene's germline CDR1 is SGHVS and CDR2 FNYEAQ. V was trimmed by 4 bases and J by 2 bases, leaving 14 bases between them. CDR3 DNA sequence: TGTGCCAGCAGCTCGGGATGGGACGTACAAGAGACCCAGTACTTC. It specifies CASSSGWDVQETQYF.

The genes are TRBV6-2 or TRBV6-3 and TRBJ2-3, with TRBD2 identical over 10 bases. CDR1 and CDR2 (germline): MNHEY, SVGEGT. With V trimmed by 0 bases and J by 4 bases, 4 bases remained unmatched. The CDR3 has 16 residues. The CDR3 region is CASSYSSGRWADTQYF. CDR3 sequence (DNA): TGTGCCAGCAGTTACTCTAGCGGGAGGTGGGCAGATACGCAGTATTTT.

The rearrangement links TRBV29-1 to TRBJ2-7; D unresolved. V lost 2 bases to trimming and J lost 2 bases, with 10 bases between them. Germline values: CDR1 SQVTM, CDR2 ANQGSEA. The CDR3 is made up of 13 amino acids. The CDR3 reads CSVESGSPYEQYF. CDR3 coding DNA: TGCAGCGTTGAATCCGGAAGTCCCTACGAGCAGTACTTC.

This clonotype was found a few times. The chain employs TRBV5-5 and TRBJ1-4, with TRBD1 identical over 7 bases. Germline trimming cut 4 bases from V and 4 bases from J; bases unmatched to any gene: 10. The CDR3 is 16 amino acids. Germline V gene sequence: CDR1 SGHKS, CDR2 YYEKEE (reference sequence). CDR3 DNA: TGTGCCAGCAGCCTGAGCCCGCAGGGGGGTAATGAAAAACTGTTTTTT. It yields the protein CASSLSPQGGNEKLFF. The full variable domain, its missing parts supplied by reference TRBV5-5 and TRBJ1-4, is DAGVTQSPTHLIKTRGQQVTLRCSPISGHKSVSWYQQVLGQGPQFIFQYYEKEERGRGNFPDRFSARQFPNYSSELNVNALLLGDSALYLCASSLSPQGGNEKLFFGSGTQLSVL.

The gene calls are TRBV15 and TRBJ2-7; D call uncertain. The germline V gene encodes CDR1 LNHNV and CDR2 YYDKDF (reference sequence). The CDR3 is 13 amino acids. V was pared by 1 base and J by 4 bases, with 8 bases between. The CDR3 DNA reads as TGTGCCACCAGCAGAGGTATAGTTTACGAGCAGTACTTC. As protein: CATSRGIVYEQYF.